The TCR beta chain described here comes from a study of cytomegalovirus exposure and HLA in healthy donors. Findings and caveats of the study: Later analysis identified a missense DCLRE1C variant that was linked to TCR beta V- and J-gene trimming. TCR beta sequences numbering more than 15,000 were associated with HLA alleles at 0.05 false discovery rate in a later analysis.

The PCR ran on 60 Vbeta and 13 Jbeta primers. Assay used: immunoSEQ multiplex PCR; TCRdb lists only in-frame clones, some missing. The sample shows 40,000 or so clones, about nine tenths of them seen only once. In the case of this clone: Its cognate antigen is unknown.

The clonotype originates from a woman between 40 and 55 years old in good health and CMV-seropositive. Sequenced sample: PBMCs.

CDR3 sequence reads: CASSSGLLSNQPQHF. In nucleotides, the CDR3 is TGTGCCAGCAGTTCGGGTTTGCTGAGCAATCAGCCCCAGCATTTT. This sequence joins TRBV6-5 and TRBJ1-5, with D hard to call. The CDR3 totals 15 residues. Trimming removed 4 bases from V and 1 base from J, with 11 bases in between. CDR1 is MNHEY and CDR2 is SVGAGI in the germline V gene.